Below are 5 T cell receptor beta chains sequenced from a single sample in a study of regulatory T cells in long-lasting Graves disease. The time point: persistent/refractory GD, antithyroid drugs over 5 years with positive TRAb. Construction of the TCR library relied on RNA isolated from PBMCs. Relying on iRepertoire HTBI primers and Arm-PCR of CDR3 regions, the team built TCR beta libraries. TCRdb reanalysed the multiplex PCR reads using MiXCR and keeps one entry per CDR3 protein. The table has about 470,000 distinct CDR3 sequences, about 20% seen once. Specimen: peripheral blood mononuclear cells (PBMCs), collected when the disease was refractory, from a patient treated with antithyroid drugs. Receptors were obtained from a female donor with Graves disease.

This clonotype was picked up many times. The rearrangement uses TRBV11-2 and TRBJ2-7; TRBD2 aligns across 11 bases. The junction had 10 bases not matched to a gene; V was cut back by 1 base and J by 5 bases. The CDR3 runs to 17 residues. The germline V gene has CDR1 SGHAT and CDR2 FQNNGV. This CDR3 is CASSLVGLAGGDNEQYF. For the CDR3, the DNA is TGTGCCAGCAGCTTAGTCGGGCTAGCGGGAGGTGATAACGAGCAGTACTTC.

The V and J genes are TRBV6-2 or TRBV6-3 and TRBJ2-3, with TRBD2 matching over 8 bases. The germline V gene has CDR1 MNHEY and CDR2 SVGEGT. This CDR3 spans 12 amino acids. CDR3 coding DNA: TGTGCGTGCGGGAGGCCGGCAGATACGCAGTATTTT. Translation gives CACGRPADTQYF.

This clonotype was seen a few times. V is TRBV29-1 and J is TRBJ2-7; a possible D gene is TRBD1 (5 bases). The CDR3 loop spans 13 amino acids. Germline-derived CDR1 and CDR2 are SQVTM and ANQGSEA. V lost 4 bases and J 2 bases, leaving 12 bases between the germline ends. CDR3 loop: CSVGTGHTYEQYF. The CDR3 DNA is TGCAGCGTTGGAACAGGACATACCTACGAGCAGTACTTC.

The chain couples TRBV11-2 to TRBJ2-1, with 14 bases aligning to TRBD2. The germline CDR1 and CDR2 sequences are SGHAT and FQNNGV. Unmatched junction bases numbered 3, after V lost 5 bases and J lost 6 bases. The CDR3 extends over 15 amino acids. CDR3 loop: CASSKGTSGGNEQFF. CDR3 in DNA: TGTGCCAGCAGCAAAGGGACTAGCGGGGGCAATGAGCAGTTCTTC.

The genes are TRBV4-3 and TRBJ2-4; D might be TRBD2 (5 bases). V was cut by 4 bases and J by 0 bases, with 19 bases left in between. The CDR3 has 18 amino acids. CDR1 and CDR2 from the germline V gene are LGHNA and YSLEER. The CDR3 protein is CASSPMVEAVLAKNIQYF. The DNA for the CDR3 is TGCGCCAGCAGCCCGATGGTGGAAGCGGTCCTAGCCAAAAACATTCAGTACTTC.